This is a list of T cell receptor beta chains from one sample in a study of identical twins. Using its own MiXCR run on the 5' RACE reads, TCRdb lists one record per CDR3 protein. This table holds about 1.7 million distinct CDR3 sequences, 32% found once. The sequenced sample was cord blood. The receptors originated from a newborn girl in good health. Each CDR3 is given with its conserved first and last residue. D genes are given only for firm matches. Clone size is given for some rows only: seen once, a few or many times, or a class if the clone is expanded.

>-|TRBV9|TRBJ1-1|-
TGTGCCAGCAGCGTAGGACCAGCGAACACTGAAGCTTTCTTT
CASSVGPANTEAFF
>-|TRBV28|TRBJ2-5|-
TGTGCCAGCAGTTTACCAGGGCTGGGGACCCAGTACTTC
CASSLPGLGTQYF
>-|TRBV27|TRBJ2-4|-
TGTGCCAGCAGTTTATCGTCCCCAAACCAGAACATTCAGTACTTC
CASSLSSPNQNIQYF
>-|TRBV20-1|TRBJ1-5|-
TGCAGTGCTAGAGAGTCCGGGGTCAGCAATCAGCCCCAGCATTTT
CSARESGVSNQPQHF
>-|TRBV6-1|TRBJ2-3|TRBD2
TGTGCCAGCAGTGAAGCGCGGGGGGGGCAGACAGATATGCAGTATTTT
CASSEARGGQTDMQYF
>many|TRBV12-3/TRBV12-4|TRBJ1-2|-
TGTGCCAGCAGCTTACGTCGGGCTAACTATGGCTACACCTTC
CASSLRRANYGYTF
>-|TRBV18|TRBJ2-7|-
TGTGCCAGCTCACCACAGGGGCGATCAGCCTCCTACGAGCAGTACTTC
CASSPQGRSASYEQYF
>-|TRBV7-2|TRBJ1-6|-
TGTGCCAGCAGCTGGAGCTCCTATAATTCACCCCTCCACTTT
CASSWSSYNSPLHF
>few|TRBV9|TRBJ2-3|-
TGTGCCAGCAGCGTCAACCCGTCTAGCACAGATACGCAGTATTTT
CASSVNPSSTDTQYF
>-|TRBV4-1|TRBJ1-1|-
TGCGCCAGCAGCCAAAGACAGACGAGCAGCACTGAAGCTTTCTTT
CASSQRQTSSTEAFF
>-|TRBV10-3|TRBJ2-5|-
TGTGCCATCAGTCCGGGTCTCCAAGAGACCCAGTACTTC
CAISPGLQETQYF
>many|TRBV20-1|TRBJ2-7|TRBD2
TGCAGTGCTGGGACTAACTACGAGCAGTACTTC
CSAGTNYEQYF
>-|TRBV5-1|TRBJ1-1|TRBD1
TGCGCCAGCAGCTTGGTCTACAGGGGGCATCATGAAGCTTTCTTT
CASSLVYRGHHEAFF
>-|TRBV27|TRBJ2-1|TRBD2
TGTGCCAGCAAGGCCAGGGAGGGCAATGAGCAGTTCTTC
CASKAREGNEQFF
>-|TRBV28|TRBJ2-3|TRBD2
TGTGCCAGCAGTACACCGGGCCTGGCGGGGGGCACAGATACGCAGTATTTT
CASSTPGLAGGTDTQYF
>few|TRBV20-1|TRBJ2-7|TRBD1
TGCAGTGCTACTCGGACAGGGCTCTCCTACGAGCAGTACTTC
CSATRTGLSYEQYF
>-|TRBV12-3/TRBV12-4|TRBJ2-3|TRBD2
TGTGCCAGCAGTAGAGGGGGACTAGCGGGCACAGATACGCAGTATTTT
CASSRGGLAGTDTQYF
>-|TRBV5-1|TRBJ2-7|TRBD2
TGCGCCAGCAGAAGCCTAGCGGGGCGCGAGCAGTACTTC
CASRSLAGREQYF
>many|TRBV5-1|TRBJ2-1|-
TGCGCCAGCAGCTTGGGCGTTAGCGTGACCTACAATGAGCAGTTCTTC
CASSLGVSVTYNEQFF
>-|TRBV9|TRBJ1-2|-
TGTGCCAGCAGCGTATCTAGGTACGCTAACTATGGCTACACCTTC
CASSVSRYANYGYTF
>few|TRBV6-2/TRBV6-3|TRBJ2-5|TRBD2
TGTGCCACCGTCACCGGGACTAGCGGGGGCCTACAAGAGACCCAGTACTTC
CATVTGTSGGLQETQYF
>few|TRBV3-1|TRBJ2-5|TRBD2
TGTGCCAGCAGCCAAGGTGCTAGCGGGGGGGCTGGGGAGACCCAGTACTTC
CASSQGASGGAGETQYF
>few|TRBV2|TRBJ2-5|-
TGTGCCAGCAGTCCTCCGGCGGCCCAAGAGACCCAGTACTTC
CASSPPAAQETQYF
>-|TRBV15|TRBJ2-1|-
TGTGCCACCAGCAGAGAGGGGTACAATGAGCAGTTCTTC
CATSREGYNEQFF
>-|TRBV30|TRBJ1-6|-
TGTGCCTGGAGTCCACGGGGGGGCTCCTATAATTCACCCCTCCACTTT
CAWSPRGGSYNSPLHF